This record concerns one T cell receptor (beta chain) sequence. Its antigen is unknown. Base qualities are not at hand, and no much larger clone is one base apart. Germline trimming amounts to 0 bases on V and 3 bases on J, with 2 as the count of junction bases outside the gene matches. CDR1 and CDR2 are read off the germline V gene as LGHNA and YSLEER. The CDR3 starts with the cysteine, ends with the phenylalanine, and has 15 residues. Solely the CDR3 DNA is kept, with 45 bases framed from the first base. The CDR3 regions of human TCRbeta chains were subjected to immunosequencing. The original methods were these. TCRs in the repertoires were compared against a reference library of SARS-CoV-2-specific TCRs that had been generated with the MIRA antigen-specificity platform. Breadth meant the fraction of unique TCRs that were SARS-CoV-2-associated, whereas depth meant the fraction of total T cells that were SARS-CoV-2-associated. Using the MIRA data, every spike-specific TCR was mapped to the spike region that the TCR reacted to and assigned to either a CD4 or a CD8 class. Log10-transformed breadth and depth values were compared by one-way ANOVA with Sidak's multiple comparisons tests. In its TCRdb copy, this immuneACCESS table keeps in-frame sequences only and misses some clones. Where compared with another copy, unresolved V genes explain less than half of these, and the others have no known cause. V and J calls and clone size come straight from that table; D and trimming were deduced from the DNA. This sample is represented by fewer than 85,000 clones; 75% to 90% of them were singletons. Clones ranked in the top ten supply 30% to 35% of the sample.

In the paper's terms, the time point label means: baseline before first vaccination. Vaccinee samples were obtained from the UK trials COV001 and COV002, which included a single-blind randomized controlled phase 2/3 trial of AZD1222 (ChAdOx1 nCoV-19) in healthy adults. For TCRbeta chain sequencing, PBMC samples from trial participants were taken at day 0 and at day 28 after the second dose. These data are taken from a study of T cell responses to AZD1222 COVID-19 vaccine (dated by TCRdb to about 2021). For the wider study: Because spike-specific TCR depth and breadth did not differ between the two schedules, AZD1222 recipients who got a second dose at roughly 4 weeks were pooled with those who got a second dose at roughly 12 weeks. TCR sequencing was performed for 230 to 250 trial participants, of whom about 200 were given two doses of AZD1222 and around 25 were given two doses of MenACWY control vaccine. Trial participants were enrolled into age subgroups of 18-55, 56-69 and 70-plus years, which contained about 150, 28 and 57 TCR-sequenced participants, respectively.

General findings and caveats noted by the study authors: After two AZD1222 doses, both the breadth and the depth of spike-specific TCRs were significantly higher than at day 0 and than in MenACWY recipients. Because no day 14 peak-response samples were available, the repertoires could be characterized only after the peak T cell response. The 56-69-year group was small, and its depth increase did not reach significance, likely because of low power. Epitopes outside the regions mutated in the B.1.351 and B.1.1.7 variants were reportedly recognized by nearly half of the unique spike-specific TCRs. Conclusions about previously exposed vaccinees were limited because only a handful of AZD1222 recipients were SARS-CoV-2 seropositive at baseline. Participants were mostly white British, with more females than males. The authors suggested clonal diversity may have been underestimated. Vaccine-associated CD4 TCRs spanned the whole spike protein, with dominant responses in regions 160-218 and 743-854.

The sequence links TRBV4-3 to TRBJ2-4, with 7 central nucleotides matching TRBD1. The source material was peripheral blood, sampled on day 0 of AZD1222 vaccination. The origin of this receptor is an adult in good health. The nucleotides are TGCGCCAGCAGCCAAGACGGACAGGTCAAAAACATTCAGTACTTC. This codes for CASSQDGQVKNIQYF.